The table lists the clone carrying this T cell receptor (beta chain) with a few counts. As yet, its antigen is unknown. This sample was included in a study of T-cell memory formation after mild COVID-19. For the study at large: TCR clusters were mostly donor specific.

TCR alpha and TCR beta cDNA libraries with sample barcodes and UMIs came from 5'RACE using constant-segment primers. TCRdb itself ran the 5' RACE reads through MiXCR, one entry per CDR3 protein. The table has roughly 300,000 distinct CDR3 sequences, 8% to 9% seen once. V was clipped by 0 bases and J by 4 bases, with 7 bases between them. The CDR3 is made up of 13 amino acids. CDR1 is SGHDT, CDR2 YYEEEE, per germline. Regarding the study as a whole: Specificity for SARS-CoV-2 was not confirmed among the second-wave clones peaking on day 37. Prior to infection, memory already included some responding clones, suggesting cross-reactive memory joined.

V usage is TRBV5-6 and J usage is TRBJ2-5; D unclear. The sequence derives from a man younger than 35 who had mild COVID-19 (a few samples of this study predate the infection). Cell type and time point are not known. The sample was PBMCs or a T cell subset sorted from them (not recorded which). Written as DNA, the CDR3 is TGTGCCAGCAGCTTGGCCTGGGGAGAGACCCAGTACTTC. This encodes CASSLAWGETQYF. The whole variable domain, filled in from reference TRBV5-6 and TRBJ2-5, reads DAGVTQSPTHLIKTRGQQVTLRCSPKSGHDTVSWYQQALGQGPQFIFQYYEEEERQRGNFPDRFSGHQFPNYSSELNVNALLLGDSALYLCASSLAWGETQYFGPGTRLLVL.